The table lists the clone carrying this T cell receptor beta chain with many counts. What it recognizes is unknown. The sample belongs to a study of T-cell memory formation after mild COVID-19. This CDR3 contains 15 residues. The V segment lost 0 bases and the J segment 6 bases; nucleotides outside the gene matches: 7. In germline, CDR1 is LGHNA, CDR2 YNFKEQ. Study conclusions and caveats: In pre-infection memory, a portion of responding clones appeared, which suggested that cross-reactive memory joined. Clones which contracted sat mainly in CM and EM if CD4+, and in EMRA if CD8+. Whether second-wave clones peaking at day 37 were SARS-CoV-2 specific went unconfirmed. Clones shrinking between day 15 and 85 showed a balanced CD4/CD8 split, and those that grew later tilted toward CD4+.

TCRdb used MiXCR to reprocess the 5' RACE reads, holding one entry per CDR3 protein. This table holds a few hundred thousand distinct CDR3 sequences, around 21% found once. What was sequenced was PBMCs or a T cell subset sorted from them (not recorded which). The clonotype comes from an adult woman who had mild COVID-19 (a few samples of this study predate the infection). Cell type and time point are not known. The V gene is TRBV4-2, the J gene TRBJ2-7, with 8 positions matching TRBD2. The CDR3: CASSQDPSGRSEQYF. The CDR3 nucleotides are TGTGCCAGCAGCCAAGATCCAAGCGGGAGAAGCGAGCAGTACTTC.